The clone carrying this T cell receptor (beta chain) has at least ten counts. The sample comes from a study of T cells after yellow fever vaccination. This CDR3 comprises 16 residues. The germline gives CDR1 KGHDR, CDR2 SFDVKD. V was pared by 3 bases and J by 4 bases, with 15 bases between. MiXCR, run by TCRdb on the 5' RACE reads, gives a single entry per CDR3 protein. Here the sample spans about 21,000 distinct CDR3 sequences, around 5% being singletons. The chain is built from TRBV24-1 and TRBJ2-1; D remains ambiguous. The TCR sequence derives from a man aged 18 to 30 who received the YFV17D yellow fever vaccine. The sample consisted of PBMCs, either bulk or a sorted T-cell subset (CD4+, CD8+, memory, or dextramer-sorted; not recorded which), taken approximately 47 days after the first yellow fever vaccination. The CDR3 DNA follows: TGTGCCACCAGTGATCACGCTAAGGGAACGTACAATGAGCAGTTCTTC. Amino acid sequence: CATSDHAKGTYNEQFF.